Listed below are T cell receptor beta chains from one sample, sequenced in a study of OX40 agonist ivuxolimab in advanced cancers. The assay was immunoSEQ multiplex PCR, and TCRdb's table has in-frame clones only and misses some. The table records about 93,000 clones, about 90% of them present only once. The specimen comprised CD4+ or CD8+ T cells sorted from blood, sampled in a trial of the OX40 agonist ivuxolimab. These receptor sequences come from an adult with an advanced solid tumor such as melanoma, head and neck, liver or kidney cancer. Both conserved end residues are part of each CDR3. A D gene is named only where the DNA matches it firmly. Expanded clones are given a class, and other clones once, few, many or no size at all.

cdr3_length	v_call	j_call	clone_size	d_call	cdr3_aa	cdr3_nt
12	TRBV7-2	TRBJ2-4	-	-	CASSFDQNIQYF	TGTGCCAGCAGCTTTGACCAAAACATTCAGTACTTC
13	TRBV6-5	TRBJ1-2	-	-	CASSYEGRYGYTF	TGTGCCAGCAGTTACGAGGGAAGATATGGCTACACCTTC
14	TRBV30	TRBJ1-1	few	-	CAWSVLGGDTEAFF	TGTGCCTGGAGTGTTCTGGGTGGGGACACTGAAGCTTTCTTT
14	TRBV27	TRBJ1-2	-	-	CASSLSYANYGYTF	TGTGCCAGCAGTTTATCGTACGCCAACTATGGCTACACCTTC
16	TRBV19	TRBJ2-7	-	-	CASSTLTGQRGSEQYF	TGTGCCAGTAGTACCCTTACCGGACAGAGGGGGAGCGAGCAGTACTTC
16	TRBV10-3	TRBJ1-1	-	-	CAISESPDRLNTEAFF	TGTGCCATCAGTGAGTCTCCGGACAGACTGAACACTGAAGCTTTCTTT
15	TRBV4-1	TRBJ2-7	-	TRBD2	CASSQIAGQTYEQYF	TGCGCCAGCAGCCAAATAGCGGGACAAACCTACGAGCAGTACTTC
15	TRBV10-3	TRBJ2-2	-	-	CAISEHRGNTGELFF	TGTGCCATCAGTGAGCATAGGGGTAACACCGGGGAGCTGTTTTTT
16	TRBV19	TRBJ2-6	-	-	CASTSPGRAGANVLTF	TGTGCCAGTACCTCCCCCGGCCGAGCTGGGGCCAACGTCCTGACTTTC
16	TRBV7-9	TRBJ2-5	-	-	CASSLRRGPSQETQYF	TGTGCCAGCAGCTTGCGACGGGGGCCAAGCCAAGAGACCCAGTACTTC
16	TRBV7-2	TRBJ2-5	-	TRBD2	CASSLVLAGVGRTQYF	TGTGCCAGCAGCTTAGTCTTAGCGGGGGTGGGAAGGACCCAGTACTTC
11	TRBV18	TRBJ1-1	-	-	CASSRTELAFF	TGTGCCAGCTCACGGACAGAGCTGGCTTTCTTT
14	TRBV9	TRBJ2-7	-	-	CASSVGLGGYEQYF	TGTGCCAGCAGCGTAGGACTAGGGGGGTACGAGCAGTACTTC
14	TRBV2	TRBJ2-5	-	-	CASSPRRTQETQYF	TGTGCCAGCAGCCCCCGGCGAACTCAAGAGACCCAGTACTTC
16	TRBV11-3	TRBJ2-3	few	TRBD2	CASSLKASGSWDTQYF	TGTGCCAGCAGCTTAAAGGCTAGCGGGAGTTGGGATACGCAGTATTTT
13	TRBV27	TRBJ2-3	few	-	CASSLDGGRRQYF	TGTGCCAGCAGTTTGGATGGAGGGAGGAGGCAGTATTTT
12	TRBV6-6	TRBJ1-1	-	-	CASFRGNTEAFF	TGTGCCAGTTTTCGGGGGAATACTGAAGCTTTCTTT
15	TRBV7-8	TRBJ2-3	once	TRBD2	CASSLGLAGTDTQYF	TGTGCCAGCAGCTTAGGTCTAGCGGGAACAGATACGCAGTATTTT
13	TRBV5-4	TRBJ2-5	-	-	CASSVGIVETQYF	TGTGCCAGCAGCGTGGGGATAGTAGAGACCCAGTACTTC
13	TRBV7-9	TRBJ1-1	-	-	CASSLARYTEAFF	TGTGCCAGCAGCTTAGCTAGGTACACTGAAGCTTTCTTT
14	TRBV6-5	TRBJ1-1	-	-	CASSLTAQRTEAFF	TGTGCCAGCAGTTTGACAGCCCAGAGAACTGAAGCTTTCTTT